The clone carrying this TCR beta chain was detected ten times or more. The data are from a study of T cells in Graves' hyperthyroidism and ophthalmopathy. TCR beta CDR3 regions were amplified from RNA. A first-round RT-PCR of the TCR CDR3 used the HTBI primer set. TCRdb fed the multiplex PCR reads into MiXCR, producing one record per CDR3 protein. The sample contains 30,000 to 40,000 distinct CDR3 sequences, 40% to 60% of which appear only once. This CDR3 is built from 16 residues. In germline, CDR1 is LNHDA, CDR2 SQIVND (reference sequence). V lost 7 bases to trimming and J lost 7 bases, with 22 bases between them.

J is TRBJ2-2 and V is TRBV19, with TRBD2 as a possible D gene (7 bases). The source is a man aged 35 to 55 with Graves' ophthalmopathy. The sample taken for sequencing was blood. Here the CDR3 reads CASKGVAGVGVGELFF. CDR3 bases: TGTGCCAGTAAGGGGGTGGCGGGGGTCGGGGTCGGGGAGCTGTTTTTT.